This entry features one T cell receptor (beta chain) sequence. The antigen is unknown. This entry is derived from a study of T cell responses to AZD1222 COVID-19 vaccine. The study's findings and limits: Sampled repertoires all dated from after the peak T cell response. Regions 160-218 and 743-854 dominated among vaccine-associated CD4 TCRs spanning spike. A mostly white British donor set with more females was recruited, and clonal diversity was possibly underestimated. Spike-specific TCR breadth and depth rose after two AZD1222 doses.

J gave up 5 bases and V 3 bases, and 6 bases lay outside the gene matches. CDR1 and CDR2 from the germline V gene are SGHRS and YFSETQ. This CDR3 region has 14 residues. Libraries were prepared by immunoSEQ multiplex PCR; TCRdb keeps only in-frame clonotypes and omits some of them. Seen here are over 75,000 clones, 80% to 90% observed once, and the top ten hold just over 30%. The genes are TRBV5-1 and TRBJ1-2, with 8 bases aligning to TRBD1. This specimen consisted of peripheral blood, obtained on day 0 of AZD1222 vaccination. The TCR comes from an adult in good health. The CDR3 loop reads CASSSGQGVYGYTF. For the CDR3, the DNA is TGCGCCAGCAGCTCCGGACAGGGAGTGTATGGCTACACCTTC.